The clone carrying this T cell receptor beta chain was observed a handful of times. The sample comes from a study of blood T cell repertoires in COVID-19. In the study overall: The samples span acute and convalescent COVID-19 from the United States, Italy and Spain. The analysed material was cDNA or gDNA that came from T cells, B-cell-depleted T cells, or PBMCs.

Germline V gene data show CDR1 as LGHDT and CDR2 as YNNKEL (reference sequence). The CDR3 is made up of 12 amino acids. V lost 8 bases to trimming and J lost 5 bases, with 13 bases between them. Method: immunoSEQ multiplex PCR; TCRdb's copy keeps in-frame clones and lacks some. The table lists more than 85,000 clones, around 82% of them singletons. The chain couples TRBV3-1 (or the pseudogene TRBV3-2) to TRBJ2-7, with D possibly being TRBD1 (5 bases). The clonotype originates from a woman in her fifties or sixties with acute or convalescent COVID-19. The sample was peripheral blood. The CDR3 DNA is TGTGCCAGCGTAGGCCAGGGCCACGAGCAGTACTTC. Residues: CASVGQGHEQYF.